This T cell receptor (beta chain) was found in a study of Ad26.COV2.S vaccination and SARS-CoV-2 variants. The study, taken as a whole, reports: Researchers reported similar non-spike TCR breadth in vaccine and placebo recipients. Marked by substantial breadth, spike-specific CD8+ and CD4+ T cell responses were reportedly seen after vaccination.

The CDR3 runs to 16 residues. The ends lost 5 bases at V and 2 bases at J; junction bases unmatched: 9. Germline assignment: CDR1 LNHNV and CDR2 YYDKDF (reference sequence). A word on this clone: Its antigen remains unknown.

Sequenced by immunoSEQ multiplex PCR; TCRdb stores in-frame clones only, minus some. Among over 200,000 clones listed, approximately 88% were seen once. Treatment noted: some 19 received Ad26.COV2.S at low or high dose, single or two shots; about 5 received placebo; per-sample allocation not given. Material that was analyzed had been drawn on day 63 after the first vaccine or placebo injection. Expressing Wuhan-strain SARS-CoV-2 spike, an Ad26 vector served as the vaccine. The material sequenced was peripheral blood, taken in a trial of Ad26.COV2.S vaccine versus placebo. The V gene is TRBV15, the J gene TRBJ1-1, with TRBD1 identical over 9 bases. The TCR originated in a person between 18 and 65 years old who received the Ad26.COV2.S COVID-19 vaccine or a placebo. The CDR3 spells CATSRGQGRGNTEAFF. The CDR3 DNA reads TGTGCCACCAGCCGGGGACAGGGTCGCGGTAACACTGAAGCTTTCTTT.